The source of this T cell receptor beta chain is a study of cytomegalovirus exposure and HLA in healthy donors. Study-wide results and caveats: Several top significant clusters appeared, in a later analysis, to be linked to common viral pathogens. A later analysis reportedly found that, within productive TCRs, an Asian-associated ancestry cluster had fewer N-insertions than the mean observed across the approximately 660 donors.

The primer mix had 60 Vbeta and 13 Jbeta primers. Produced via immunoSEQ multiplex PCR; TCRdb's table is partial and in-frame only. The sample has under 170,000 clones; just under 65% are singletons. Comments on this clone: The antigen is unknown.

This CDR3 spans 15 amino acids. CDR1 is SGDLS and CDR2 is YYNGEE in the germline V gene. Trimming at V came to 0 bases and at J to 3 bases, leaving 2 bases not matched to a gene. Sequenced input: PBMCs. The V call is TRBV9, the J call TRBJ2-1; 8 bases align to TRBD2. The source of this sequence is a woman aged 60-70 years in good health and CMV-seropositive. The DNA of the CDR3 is TGTGCCAGCAGCGTAGAGCGGGAGTTCTACAATGAGCAGTTCTTC. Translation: CASSVEREFYNEQFF.